This T cell receptor (beta chain) was captured by sequencing in a study of blood T cell repertoires in COVID-19 (dated by TCRdb to between 2020 and 2021). Concerning the study at large: Collaborator samples came from the United States, Italy and Spain and covered acute and convalescent phases of COVID-19. The material from the prospective study consisted of cDNA or gDNA derived from T cells, B-cell-depleted T cells, or PBMCs. Where available, HLA class I and class II types were taken from metadata supplied by the sample provider and were not determined by assay-based typing. A de-identified subject ID, COVID-19 status, age in years and sex were almost always included in the sample metadata. Subjects who had been exposed to COVID-19, were actively infected with it, or had recovered from it provided the deeply sampled blood TCRbeta repertoires that made up the dataset. The samples were drawn from two sources: the first 160 participants of the ongoing ImmuneRACE study, and 1,000 to 1,500 subjects contributed by 6 global collaborators. The repertoires were made available in a free public database intended to serve as a resource for research on the immune response to SARS-CoV-2.

The immunoSEQ Assay, a bias-controlled multiplex PCR, was used to amplify TCRbeta CDR3 regions from genomic DNA. The authors' pipeline ran thus. Within the assay, amplification of reference gene primers was used to estimate how many nucleated cells each sample contained. To quantify the absolute abundance of each unique TCRbeta CDR3 rearrangement, sequence reads were collapsed and filtered. For each sample, productive Simpson clonality was calculated by taking the square root of Simpson's diversity index across productive rearrangements. The immuneACCESS repertoire file appears here via TCRdb, limited to in-frame rearrangements. These files lack a portion of the clones; in checked studies, under half of the deficit traces to unresolved V genes, and the cause of the others is not known. V, J and clone size were drawn from that table, and D and trimming were deduced from the DNA. The table for this sample lists 100,000 to 150,000 clones; around 87% of them were counted only once. The ten top clones hold 6.5% to 9% of the sample.

Whole blood was collected in K2EDTA tubes by collaborating institutions according to the institutions' own protocols. For TCRbeta analysis, collaborator samples were shipped as frozen whole blood, as isolated PBMCs, or as DNA extracted from either sample type. General study outcomes and caveats: Clinical and demographic metadata were provided uncurated, with the amount varying by source and participant.

As concerns this clone: What this receptor recognizes is not known. Base qualities are not provided; no much larger clone lies one nucleotide away.

The sample consisted of peripheral blood. The sequence was obtained from a middle-aged man with acute or convalescent COVID-19.

The CDR3 region: CASRATGPQHF. The DNA sequence reads TGTGCCAGCAGGGCGACGGGGCCCCAGCATTTT. The chain is assembled from TRBV2 and TRBJ1-5, with no reliable assignment of the D segment. V is reduced by 6 bases and J by 9 bases, leaving a spacing of 9 bases between them. CDR3 length: 11 amino acids, cysteine to phenylalanine. The retained sequence is limited to the CDR3, 33 bases, with the frame set at the first base. CDR1 and CDR2 are read off the germline V gene as SNHLY and FYNNEI.